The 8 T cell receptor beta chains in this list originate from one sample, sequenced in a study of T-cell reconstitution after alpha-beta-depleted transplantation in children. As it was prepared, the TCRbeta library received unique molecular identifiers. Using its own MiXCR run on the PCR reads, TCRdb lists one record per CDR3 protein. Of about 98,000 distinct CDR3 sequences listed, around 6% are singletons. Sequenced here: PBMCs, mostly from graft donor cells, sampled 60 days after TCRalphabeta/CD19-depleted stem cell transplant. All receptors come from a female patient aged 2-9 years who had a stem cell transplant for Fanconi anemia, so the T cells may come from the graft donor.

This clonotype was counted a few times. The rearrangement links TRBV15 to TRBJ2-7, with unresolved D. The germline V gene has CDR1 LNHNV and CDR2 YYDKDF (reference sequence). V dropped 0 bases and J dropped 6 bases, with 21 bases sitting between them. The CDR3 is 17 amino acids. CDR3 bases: TGTGCCACCAGCAGAGATCTCATTTTTTTGAACCCTGCCGAGCAGTACTTC. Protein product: CATSRDLIFLNPAEQYF.

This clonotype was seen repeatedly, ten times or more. CDR3 in DNA: TGTGCCACCAGCAGAGTTCCGTCGGAGCAGTTCTTC. Protein: CATSRVPSEQFF. V is TRBV15 and J is TRBJ2-1, with no clear D. V lost 1 base to trimming and J lost 10 bases, with 8 bases between them. The CDR3 covers 12 residues. In germline, CDR1 is LNHNV, CDR2 YYDKDF (reference sequence).

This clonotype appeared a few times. The CDR3 is CAWSSTNTGELFF. CDR3 DNA: TGTGCCTGGAGTTCTACGAACACCGGGGAGCTGTTTTTT. The chain is built from TRBV30 and TRBJ2-2; D ambiguous. The CDR3 is 13 amino acids. Germline V gene sequence: CDR1 GTSNPN, CDR2 SVGIG (reference sequence). Trimming removed 2 bases at V and 0 bases at J, with 4 bases between.

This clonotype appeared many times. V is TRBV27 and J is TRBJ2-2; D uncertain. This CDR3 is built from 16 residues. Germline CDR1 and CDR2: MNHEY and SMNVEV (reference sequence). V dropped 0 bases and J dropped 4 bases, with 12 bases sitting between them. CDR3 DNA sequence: TGTGCCAGCAGTTTATCTTCTCCTCCCTTCACCGGGGAGCTGTTTTTT. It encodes CASSLSSPPFTGELFF.

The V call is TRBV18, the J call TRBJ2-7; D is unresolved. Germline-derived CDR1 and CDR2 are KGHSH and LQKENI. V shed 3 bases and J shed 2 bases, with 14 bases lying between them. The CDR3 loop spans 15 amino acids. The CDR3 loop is CASSPRGSLAYEQYF. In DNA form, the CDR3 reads TGTGCCAGCTCACCTCGAGGAAGTTTAGCCTACGAGCAGTACTTC. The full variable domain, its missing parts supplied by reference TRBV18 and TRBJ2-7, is NAGVMQNPRHLVRRRGQEARLRCSPMKGHSHVYWYRQLPEEGLKFMVYLQKENIIDESGMPKERFSAEFPKEGPSILRIQQVVRGDSAAYFCASSPRGSLAYEQYFGPGTRLTVT.

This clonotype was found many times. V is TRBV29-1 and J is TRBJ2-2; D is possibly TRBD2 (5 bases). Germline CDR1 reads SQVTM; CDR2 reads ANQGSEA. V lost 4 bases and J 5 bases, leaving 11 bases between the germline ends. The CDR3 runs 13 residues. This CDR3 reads CSVATRQTGELFF. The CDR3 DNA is TGCAGCGTTGCTACTAGGCAGACCGGGGAGCTGTTTTTT.

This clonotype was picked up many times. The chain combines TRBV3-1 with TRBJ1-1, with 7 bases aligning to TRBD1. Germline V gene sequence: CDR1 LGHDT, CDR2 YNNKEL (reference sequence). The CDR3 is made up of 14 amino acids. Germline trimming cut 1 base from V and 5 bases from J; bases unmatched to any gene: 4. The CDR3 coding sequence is TGTGCCAGCAGCCAAGCGGGCAGGGGGACTGAAGCTTTCTTT. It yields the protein CASSQAGRGTEAFF.

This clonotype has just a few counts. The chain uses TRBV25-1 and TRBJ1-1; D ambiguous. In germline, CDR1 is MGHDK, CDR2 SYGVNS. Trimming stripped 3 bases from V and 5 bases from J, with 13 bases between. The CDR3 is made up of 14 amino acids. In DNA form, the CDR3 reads TGTGCCAGCAGTGACTATAAGGTACGGACTGAAGCTTTCTTT. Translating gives CASSDYKVRTEAFF.